This T cell receptor (beta chain) was captured in a study of monozygotic twins with inflammatory bowel disease. As for this clonotype: Antigen unknown.

Overall study findings and caveats: A lone strong IBD-associated signal or clonotype found no support.

The CDR3 is 17 amino acids. Per germline, CDR1 LGHDT and CDR2 YNNKEL (reference sequence). One entry per CDR3 protein, without DNA, is what TCRdb gives after re-calling the 5' RACE reads. Recorded here are 150,000 to 200,000 distinct CDR3 sequences; the top ten clones represent roughly 7.4%. Sequenced input: blood. This TCR derives from a human donor with ulcerative colitis or Crohn's disease, or a healthy co-twin of an affected twin (not recorded which). V and J are TRBV3-1 and TRBJ2-2; lacking DNA, the TRBD2 call made by TCRdb goes unchecked. This chain's CDR3 is CASSSQHGRGNTGELFF.